This T cell receptor beta chain was recorded in a study of blood T cell repertoires in COVID-19. The overall study: Donors in the United States, Italy and Spain gave samples during acute or convalescent COVID-19. In each case, the material was cDNA or gDNA derived from T cells, B-cell-depleted T cells, or PBMCs.

Only in-frame clones appear in the TCRdb table, and some are missing; sequencing was by immunoSEQ multiplex PCR. The repertoire consists of approximately 250,000 clones, with approximately 85% occurring once and the leading ten covering about 0.93%. This receptor was obtained from a man aged 35 to 55 with acute or convalescent COVID-19. What was sequenced was peripheral blood.

CDR3 protein: CASSGRDSGNTQYF. CDR3 nucleotides: TGTGCCAGCAGCGGGCGGGACTCGGGAAATACGCAGTATTTT. The chain carries TRBV9 and TRBJ2-3, with D perhaps matching TRBD2 (6 bases). Germline loops: CDR1 SGDLS, CDR2 YYNGEE. V was trimmed by 3 bases and J by 7 bases, leaving 15 bases between them. The length of the CDR3 is 14 residues.